These 17 T cell receptor beta chains originate from one sample sequenced in a study of OX40 agonist ivuxolimab in advanced cancers. Libraries were prepared by immunoSEQ multiplex PCR; TCRdb keeps only in-frame clonotypes and omits some of them. The profile shows roughly 90,000 clones, 85% to 90% of them singletons. The sample consisted of CD4+ or CD8+ T cells sorted from blood, taken in a trial of the OX40 agonist ivuxolimab. These receptors originate from an adult with an advanced solid tumor such as melanoma, head and neck, liver or kidney cancer.

In its sample, this clone was seen a few times. The chain uses TRBV21-1 and TRBJ1-2; the DNA was not compared with TRBD1, the D call given in the table. TRBV21-1 is marked as a pseudogene. The CDR3 extends over 14 amino acids. The CDR3 coding sequence is TGTGCCACCACCCACAGGGATCGGGCGGATGGCTACACCTTC. This sequence encodes CATTHRDRADGYTF.

Here the CDR3 reads CASSNYNSPLHF. The CDR3 DNA reads as TGTGCCAGCAGCAATTATAATTCACCCCTCCACTTT. The chain couples TRBV6-5 to TRBJ1-6; D is ambiguous. The CDR3 covers 12 residues. Per the germline V gene, CDR1 is MNHEY and CDR2 is SVGAGI. V was clipped by 6 bases and J by 4 bases, with 4 bases between them.

The V gene is TRBV7-2, the J gene TRBJ2-7; 7 bases match TRBD1. CDR3 size: 13 residues. The germline CDR1 and CDR2 sequences are SGHTA and FQGNSA. Trimming removed 1 base from V and 7 bases from J; junction bases left unmatched: 4. The CDR3 is CASSLGQGREQYF. Written as DNA, the CDR3 is TGTGCCAGCAGCTTAGGACAGGGCAGGGAGCAGTACTTC.

This sequence joins TRBV7-2 and TRBJ1-6; D is undetermined. There are 17 residues in the CDR3. V dropped 6 bases and J dropped 4 bases, with 19 bases sitting between them. The germline gives CDR1 SGHTA, CDR2 FQGNSA. The CDR3 loop is CASRIGPPSAYNSPLHF. The CDR3, as DNA: TGTGCCAGCAGGATTGGACCCCCCTCAGCTTATAATTCACCCCTCCACTTT. The variable domain in full, completed from reference TRBV7-2 and TRBJ1-6, reads GAGVSQSPSNKVTEKGKDVELRCDPISGHTALYWYRQSLGQGLEFLIYFQGNSAPDKSGLPSDRFSAERTGGSVSTLTIQRTQQEDSAVYLCASRIGPPSAYNSPLHFGNGTRLTVT.

The rearrangement uses TRBV7-7 and TRBJ2-7; D might be TRBD1 (6 bases). In germline, CDR1 is SSHAT, CDR2 FNYEAQ (reference sequence). The length of the CDR3 is 14 residues. Trimming pared 4 bases from V and 0 bases from J, leaving 10 bases between. The CDR3 is CASSSDSSSYEQYF. In DNA, the CDR3 is TGTGCCAGCAGCTCGGACAGCAGCTCCTACGAGCAGTACTTC. Filled out from reference TRBV7-7 and TRBJ2-7, the complete variable domain reads GAGVSQSPRYKVTKRGQDVTLRCDPISSHATLYWYQQALGQGPEFLTYFNYEAQPDKSGLPSDRFSAERPEGSISTLTIQRTEQRDSAMYRCASSSDSSSYEQYFGPGTRLTVT.

The V and J genes are TRBV30 and TRBJ2-7; 9 bases agree with TRBD1. V shed 5 bases, J shed 6 bases, and the junction held 11 bases outside the gene matches. Germline CDR1 is GTSNPN and CDR2 is SVGIG (reference sequence). This CDR3 has 14 residues. CDR3 nucleotide sequence: TGTGCCTGGTCATCCGGGACAGGGATCCTCGAGCAGTACTTC. Protein sequence: CAWSSGTGILEQYF.

The genes are TRBV9 and TRBJ2-3, with 8 bases aligning to TRBD2. The germline V gene encodes CDR1 SGDLS and CDR2 YYNGEE. V shed 0 bases and J 3 bases; nucleotides not matched to a gene: 3. The CDR3 is made up of 15 amino acids. The CDR3 reads CASSVGGGRTDTQYF. Written as DNA, the CDR3 is TGTGCCAGCAGCGTAGGCGGGGGGCGGACAGATACGCAGTATTTT.

J is TRBJ2-3 and V is TRBV27, with 14 bases that match TRBD2. From germline, CDR1 is MNHEY and CDR2 SMNVEV (reference sequence). After removal of 2 bases from V and 5 bases from J, the junction contained 3 bases not matched to a gene. This CDR3 has 16 amino acids. The CDR3 DNA reads TGTGCCAGCAGTTTAGGACTAGCGGGGGGCTTAGATACGCAGTATTTT. It translates to CASSLGLAGGLDTQYF.

The chain has TRBV7-9 and TRBJ2-3; D is undetermined. CDR1 is SEHNR, CDR2 FQNEAQ, per germline (reference sequence). The CDR3 totals 12 residues. The V and J ends lost 5 bases and 3 bases respectively, with 6 bases between them. The chain's CDR3 is CASSQQTDTQYF. CDR3 sequence (DNA): TGTGCCAGCAGCCAACAAACAGATACGCAGTATTTT.

The chain joins TRBV9 to TRBJ2-2; TRBD1 agrees at 8 bases. CDR1 and CDR2 (germline): SGDLS, YYNGEE. V dropped 5 bases and J dropped 6; count of bases not matched to a gene: 9. CDR3 length equals 15 residues. The CDR3 coding sequence is TGTGCCAGCAGGATAACAGGGGGAGGTGCCGGGGAGCTGTTTTTT. Its translation: CASRITGGGAGELFF.

V gene TRBV19 combines with J gene TRBJ1-5; D may be TRBD1 (6 bases). This CDR3 is 17 amino acids long. Germline assignment: CDR1 LNHDA and CDR2 SQIVND (reference sequence). V lost 10 bases and J lost 0, with 22 bases in between. The CDR3 DNA sequence: TGTGCCACCTCAAGGTTGATGGGACATCTTAGCAATCAGCCCCAGCATTTT. Its translation: CATSRLMGHLSNQPQHF.

This chain links TRBV7-9 with TRBJ1-2; D may be TRBD1 (5 bases). The germline V gene has CDR1 SEHNR and CDR2 FQNEAQ (reference sequence). The CDR3 has 14 residues. Trimming cost V 2 bases and J 4 bases, with 11 bases left between them. The CDR3 nucleotides read TGTGCCAGCAGCTTATTGGGGGGGAGCTATGGCTACACCTTC. The encoded protein is CASSLLGGSYGYTF.

The sample holds a few counts of this clone. The chain links TRBV18 to TRBJ1-1; D not resolved. Germline values: CDR1 KGHSH, CDR2 LQKENI. V lost 4 bases and J lost 3, with 18 bases in between. The CDR3 contains 16 residues. The CDR3 nucleotides read TGTGCCAGCTCACTTTCCCAACGGGATGTGTACACTGAAGCTTTCTTT. This translates into CASSLSQRDVYTEAFF.

This sequence joins TRBV19 and TRBJ1-3; no definite D call. Per the germline V gene, CDR1 is LNHDA and CDR2 is SQIVND (reference sequence). V lost 3 bases, J lost 0 bases, and 9 bases lay in between. There are 15 residues in the CDR3. The CDR3 DNA reads as TGTGCCAGTAGTATGGGGATGAGCTCTGGAAACACCATATATTTT. This sequence encodes CASSMGMSSGNTIYF.

This chain joins TRBV19 and TRBJ1-2; 10 positions match TRBD1. Germline CDR1 reads LNHDA; CDR2 reads SQIVND (reference sequence). With V trimmed by 6 bases and J by 4 bases, 2 bases remained unmatched. The CDR3 loop spans 13 amino acids. In DNA, the CDR3 is TGTGCCAGTAGGGACAGGGGGGCCTATGGCTACACCTTC. Its protein product is CASRDRGAYGYTF.

V is TRBV18 and J is TRBJ1-3, with TRBD1 matching 9 bases. The V gene end was trimmed by 0 bases and the J gene end by 8 bases; junction bases not matched to a gene: 5. Looked up from germline, CDR1 is KGHSH and CDR2 is LQKENI. This CDR3 is 15 amino acids long. The CDR3 loop is CASSPPGQGSYTIYF. Written as DNA, the CDR3 is TGTGCCAGCTCACCACCGGGACAGGGAAGTTACACCATATATTTT.

This clone was counted once. The chain couples TRBV6-6 to TRBJ2-7; TRBD1 is a possible D gene (6 bases). CDR3 length: 16 amino acids. The V gene lost 0 bases and the J gene lost 1 base, with 13 bases spanning the gap. Germline V gene sequence: CDR1 MNHNY, CDR2 SVGAGI (reference sequence). CDR3 residues: CASSYSRSGVSYEQYF. CDR3 bases: TGTGCCAGCAGTTACTCGCGTTCAGGGGTATCCTACGAGCAGTACTTC.